The 22 T cell receptor beta chains presented below share a single source sample, sequenced in a study of beta chain features in type 1 diabetes (dated by TCRdb to between 2018 and 2020). What the research found in general, with its limitations: In all four CD4+ subsets, TCRB CDR3 length was moderately but significantly shorter in type 1 diabetes patients.

Library method: the immunoSEQ multiplex PCR assay. The entire isolated RNA was reverse transcribed using the High Capacity cDNA Reverse Transcription Kit, and thus expressed TCRB transcripts were sequenced. TCRdb stores this immuneACCESS table with in-frame sequences only. Part of the clones is absent; in the studies checked, under half of the shortfall reflects unresolved V genes, and no reason is known for the rest. For this sample the table gives about 400,000 clones, of which over 10% were detected only once. Approximately 0.01% of the sample rests with the top ten. These receptors have no identified antigens. Source material: naive CD4+ T cells from blood. Per the publication, the cell subset or site label means: true naive CD4+ T cells. The origin of the receptors is a woman aged 18-30 years with type 1 diabetes.

The gene calls are TRBV23-1 and TRBJ1-1, with D possibly matching TRBD1 (5 bases). TRBV23-1 is marked as an open reading frame, function uncertain. CDR3 length: 14 residues. The V end lost 4 bases, the J end lost 1 base, and 10 bases lay between the germline ends. The CDR3 DNA reads as TGCGCCAGCAGTCTAGGGCAGGGGAACACTGAAGCTTTCTTT. It encodes CASSLGQGNTEAFF.

This rearrangement joins TRBV27 to TRBJ2-2; 8 bases fit TRBD1. CDR1 is MNHEY and CDR2 is SMNVEV in the germline V gene (reference sequence). The CDR3 spans 14 residues. Trimming at V came to 6 bases and at J to 7 bases, leaving 7 bases not matched to a gene. CDR3: CASRRTGKDGELFF. The CDR3 DNA sequence: TGTGCCAGCAGGAGGACAGGGAAGGACGGGGAGCTGTTTTTT.

This chain's CDR3 is CATGSGGNQPQHF. The CDR3 DNA reads TGTGCCACGGGCTCCGGGGGCAATCAGCCCCAGCATTTT. The J gene is TRBJ1-5, the V gene TRBV6-5; D is uncertain. Trimming removed 10 bases at V and 2 bases at J, with 12 bases between. Germline CDR1 reads MNHEY; CDR2 reads SVGAGI. There are 13 residues in the CDR3.

This clone has just a few counts. The V gene is TRBV30, the J gene TRBJ1-3; maybe TRBD1 (5 bases). Trimming stripped 0 bases from V and 2 bases from J, with 14 bases between. The CDR3 runs to 16 residues. Germline V gene data show CDR1 as GTSNPN and CDR2 as SVGIG (reference sequence). The CDR3: CAWSVIQGSPGNTIYF. The CDR3 nucleotides are TGTGCCTGGAGTGTAATTCAGGGTTCGCCTGGAAACACCATATATTTT.

The table lists this clone with a few counts. V is TRBV18 and J is TRBJ1-1; TRBD1 agrees at 7 bases. CDR3 length equals 16 residues. V lost 3 bases and J lost 0; bases outside the gene matches: 7. Germline V lookup: CDR1 KGHSH, CDR2 LQKENI. CDR3 DNA sequence: TGTGCCAGCTCACCCAGACTAGACAGGGTGAACACTGAAGCTTTCTTT. Translating gives CASSPRLDRVNTEAFF.

This clone was seen a few times. The rearrangement uses TRBV11-2 and TRBJ1-1; TRBD1 is a possible D gene (6 bases). Germline V CDR1 and CDR2: SGHAT, FQNNGV. V was pared by 2 bases and J by 7 bases, with 14 bases between. The CDR3 runs 14 residues. The CDR3 is CASSLRQAQIEAFF. In DNA form, the CDR3 reads TGTGCCAGCAGCTTACGACAGGCTCAAATTGAAGCTTTCTTT.

This rearrangement joins TRBV30 to TRBJ2-7; D is ambiguous. Germline CDR1 is GTSNPN and CDR2 is SVGIG (reference sequence). The CDR3 has 10 residues. V was shortened by 5 bases and J by 9 bases, with 11 bases between the two germline ends. CDR3 DNA sequence: TGTGCCTGGGGGCTCGAGAGGCAGTACTTC. It specifies CAWGLERQYF.

This clone was found a few times. V usage is TRBV6-5 and J usage is TRBJ2-1, with D possibly matching TRBD2 (5 bases). The CDR3 extends over 15 amino acids. V was shortened by 0 bases and J by 1 base, with 7 bases between the two germline ends. Germline V gene lookup returns CDR1 MNHEY and CDR2 SVGAGI. This CDR3 reads CASSYSWESYNEQFF. The DNA for the CDR3 is TGTGCCAGCAGTTACTCGTGGGAGTCCTACAATGAGCAGTTCTTC.

In regard to this clone: Other DNA sequences in this specimen translate into the identical CDR3. The chain recombines TRBV7-9 with TRBJ2-3; 9 bases agree with TRBD1. This CDR3 is built from 14 residues. V shed 3 bases and J 6 bases; nucleotides not matched to a gene: 4. CDR1 is SEHNR, CDR2 FQNEAQ, per germline (reference sequence). The CDR3 region is CASSFGQGTDTQYF. CDR3 nucleotide sequence: TGTGCCAGCAGCTTTGGACAGGGGACGGATACGCAGTATTTT.

This sequence joins TRBV18 and TRBJ2-5; 9 positions agree with TRBD2. The CDR3 contains 17 residues. CDR1 and CDR2 from the germline V gene are KGHSH and LQKENI. The V gene end was trimmed by 3 bases and the J gene end by 0 bases; junction bases not matched to a gene: 8. The CDR3 region is CASSPFGLAGHQETQYF. CDR3 DNA: TGTGCCAGCTCACCTTTCGGGCTAGCGGGGCACCAAGAGACCCAGTACTTC.

This chain links TRBV28 with TRBJ2-7; D perhaps matches TRBD2 (6 bases). Germline loops: CDR1 MDHEN, CDR2 SYDVKM. The CDR3 length is 14 residues. V lost 5 bases and J 1 base, leaving 12 bases between the germline ends. CDR3 sequence (DNA): TGTGCCAGCAGTCTGCCCGGGACTTCCTACGAGCAGTACTTC. Its translation: CASSLPGTSYEQYF.

This clone was seen a few times. The chain recombines TRBV4-3 with TRBJ2-1; the D is unclear. The CDR3 has 16 amino acids. V was cut by 3 bases and J by 5 bases, with 17 bases left in between. Per the germline V gene, CDR1 is LGHNA and CDR2 is YSLEER. The DNA of the CDR3 is TGCGCCAGCAGCCAGGCCTACAGTAACAGAGACAATGAGCAGTTCTTC. Residues: CASSQAYSNRDNEQFF.

This clone has more than one count but fewer than ten. This chain uses TRBV7-9 with TRBJ1-1; the match to TRBD1 covers 8 bases. Germline-derived CDR1 and CDR2 are SEHNR and FQNEAQ (reference sequence). With V trimmed by 5 bases and J by 6 bases, 8 bases remained unmatched. The CDR3 runs to 14 residues. The CDR3 reads CASSHDRGSAEAFF. In DNA, the CDR3 is TGTGCCAGCAGCCATGACAGGGGTTCGGCTGAAGCTTTCTTT.

This chain joins TRBV30 and TRBJ1-3; no definite D call. Trimming removed 5 bases from V and 0 bases from J, with 11 bases in between. CDR3 length: 14 residues. The germline V gene has CDR1 GTSNPN and CDR2 SVGIG (reference sequence). This CDR3 is CAWRGGNSGNTIYF. The CDR3 DNA reads TGTGCCTGGCGAGGAGGAAACTCTGGAAACACCATATATTTT.

This clone was found a few times. The CDR3 sequence is CASSPNKASGAQETQYF. In nucleotides, the CDR3 is TGTGCCAGCAGCCCTAATAAGGCTAGCGGGGCCCAAGAGACCCAGTACTTC. The rearrangement links TRBV7-9 to TRBJ2-5; TRBD2 aligns across 9 bases. V lost 5 bases and J lost 1; bases outside the gene matches: 11. The CDR3 loop spans 17 amino acids. Germline assignment: CDR1 SEHNR and CDR2 FQNEAQ (reference sequence).

This clone appeared a few times. The chain is built from TRBV6-5 and TRBJ2-7; D call uncertain. Germline V lookup: CDR1 MNHEY, CDR2 SVGAGI. The CDR3 length is 14 residues. Trimming removed 0 bases at V and 7 bases at J, with 13 bases between. For the CDR3, the DNA is TGTGCCAGCAGTTACTCGACCACAGCCCGTGAGCAGTACTTC. Protein: CASSYSTTAREQYF.

The J gene is TRBJ2-7, the V gene TRBV4-1; TRBD2 might be the D (7 bases). Germline V lookup: CDR1 MGHRA, CDR2 YSYEKL. Trimming cost V 0 bases and J 3 bases, with 21 bases left between them. The CDR3 consists of 18 residues. CDR3 amino acids: CASSQERQARDYYYEQYF. For the CDR3, the DNA is TGCGCCAGCAGCCAAGAGAGACAGGCCCGGGACTACTACTACGAGCAGTACTTC.

As for this clone: The same CDR3 also results from other DNA sequences found in this sample. The chain couples TRBV5-1 to TRBJ2-7, with D perhaps TRBD2 (5 bases). The length of the CDR3 is 15 residues. The germline V gene encodes CDR1 SGHRS and CDR2 YFSETQ. V gave up 0 bases and J gave up 1 base, with 11 bases separating them. The CDR3 region is CASSLVLAGSYEQYF. In DNA, the CDR3 is TGCGCCAGCAGCTTGGTGCTAGCCGGGTCCTACGAGCAGTACTTC.

CDR3 sequence reads: CASTKPARYNEQFF. CDR3 in DNA: TGTGCCAGCACAAAGCCAGCGAGATACAATGAGCAGTTCTTC. This sequence joins TRBV2 and TRBJ2-1, with unresolved D. The germline CDR1 and CDR2 sequences are SNHLY and FYNNEI. Trimming removed 7 bases at V and 4 bases at J, with 14 bases between. The CDR3 spans 14 residues.

The chain carries TRBV5-4 and TRBJ2-1; 7 bases match TRBD1. The V gene end was trimmed by 2 bases and the J gene end by 3 bases; junction bases not matched to a gene: 5. Germline-derived CDR1 and CDR2 are SGHNT and YYREEE (reference sequence). This CDR3 has 15 residues. This CDR3 is CASSLRQGGYNEQFF. CDR3 bases: TGTGCCAGCAGCTTAAGACAGGGTGGCTACAATGAGCAGTTCTTC.

The CDR3 sequence: CASSYRGVNTEAFF. The CDR3 nucleotides are TGTGCCAGCAGTTATCGGGGGGTCAACACTGAAGCTTTCTTT. The rearrangement uses TRBV27 and TRBJ1-1; a possible D gene is TRBD1 (5 bases). Germline V CDR1 and CDR2: MNHEY, SMNVEV (reference sequence). The CDR3 loop spans 14 amino acids. V shed 4 bases and J shed 2 bases, with 11 bases lying between them.

The gene calls are TRBV20-1 and TRBJ1-1; D remains ambiguous. The CDR3 totals 11 residues. V lost 2 bases, J lost 7 bases, and 8 bases lay in between. Per the germline V gene, CDR1 is DFQATT and CDR2 is SNEGSKA (reference sequence). CDR3 region: CSARNRFEAFF. The CDR3 bases are TGCAGTGCTAGAAATAGATTTGAAGCTTTCTTT.